This entry is about one T cell receptor beta chain. What this receptor recognizes is not known. No base qualities exist here, and no much larger clone lies one base off it. The data were taken from a study of T cell responses to AZD1222 COVID-19 vaccine (dated by TCRdb to 2020 to 2022). Regarding the complete study: A total of roughly 240 trial participants underwent TCR sequencing, of whom roughly 210 received two doses of AZD1222 and around 26 received two doses of the MenACWY control vaccine. Trial participants were enrolled by age into subgroups of 18-55, 56-69 and 70-plus years, and around 150, 29 and 61 TCR-sequenced participants, respectively, were included in these subgroups.

Reading the label with the study, this specimen's time point is: about 28 days (+/-7) after the second vaccine dose. AZD1222 recipients whose second dose came at about 4 weeks and those whose second dose came at about 12 weeks were combined into one group, since spike-specific TCR depth and breadth did not differ between the two schedules. Vaccinee samples came from UK trials COV001 and COV002, including a single-blind randomized controlled phase 2/3 trial of AZD1222 (ChAdOx1 nCoV-19) in healthy adults. For TCRbeta chain sequencing, PBMC samples from trial participants were taken at day 0 and at day 28 after the second dose. What the study reported, not specific to this receptor: No day 14 peak-response samples were available, so repertoires were characterized only after the peak T cell response. Conclusions about previously exposed vaccinees are limited because only six or seven AZD1222 recipients were SARS-CoV-2 seropositive at baseline. The vaccine-associated CD4 TCRs covered the entire spike protein, and the dominant responses fell in regions 160-218 and 743-854. In the small 56-69-year group, the increase in depth fell short of significance, most likely because of low power. Most participants were white British and females outnumbered males, and the authors suggested that clonal diversity may have been underestimated. Nearly half of unique spike-specific TCRs reportedly recognized epitopes outside regions mutated in the B.1.351 and B.1.1.7 variants. A significant rise in spike-specific TCR breadth and depth was observed after two AZD1222 doses relative to day 0 and relative to MenACWY recipients.

The CDR3 regions of human TCRbeta chains were analyzed by immunosequencing. The paper's processing steps were these. Repertoire TCRs were matched against a reference library of SARS-CoV-2-specific TCRs generated with the MIRA antigen-specificity platform. Breadth was defined as the fraction of unique TCRs that were SARS-CoV-2-associated, and depth was defined as the fraction of total T cells that were SARS-CoV-2-associated. Using the MIRA data, each spike-specific TCR was mapped to the spike region that the TCR reacts to and placed in a CD4 or CD8 class. Log10-transformed breadth and depth values were compared by one-way ANOVA with Sidak's multiple comparisons tests. TCRdb took over this immuneACCESS table, retaining in-frame rearrangements with V and J assigned. Such tables are incomplete; in checked studies, under half of the missing clones stem from an unresolved V gene, and the remainder is unexplained. V, J and clone size derive from that table, while D and trimming were established from the DNA sequence. This sample lists about 72,000 clones; about nine tenths were detected once. The top ten constitute 28% of the sample.

The CDR3 holds 15 amino acids from the cysteine to the phenylalanine. Only the CDR3 part of the read is kept: 45 bases, read in frame from the first base. V trim: 0 bases; J trim: 2 bases; unmatched bases: 4. CDR1 SGHRS and CDR2 YFSETQ are derived from the germline V gene. The rearrangement combines TRBV5-1 with TRBJ2-7; 8 central nucleotides agree with TRBD2. This sequence originates from an adult who received the AZD1222 COVID-19 vaccine. The sample was peripheral blood, taken 28 days after the second AZD1222 dose. The CDR3 here reads CASSLAAGGPYEQYF. The DNA sequence is given as TGCGCCAGCAGCTTGGCGGCGGGAGGACCCTACGAGCAGTACTTC.